The 15 T cell receptor beta chains presented below share a single source sample, sequenced in a study of cytomegalovirus exposure and HLA in healthy donors. PCR involved 60 Vbeta and 13 Jbeta primers. Clones were sequenced by immunoSEQ multiplex PCR, and TCRdb holds only the in-frame ones, with some missing. Of roughly 240,000 clones listed, 82% are singletons. The specimen was PBMCs. These receptors were collected from a woman aged 40 to 50 in good health and CMV-seropositive.

The genes are TRBV28 and TRBJ1-3; D perhaps matches TRBD1 (6 bases). The CDR3 has 14 amino acids. V was pared by 2 bases and J by 5 bases, with 10 bases between. Germline-derived CDR1 and CDR2 are MDHEN and SYDVKM. CDR3 sequence reads: CASSLLQGRNTIYF. The DNA for the CDR3 is TGTGCCAGCAGTTTACTGCAGGGGCGAAACACCATATATTTT. The full variable domain, rest sourced from reference TRBV28 and TRBJ1-3, is DVKVTQSSRYLVKRTGEKVFLECVQDMDHENMFWYRQDPGLGLRLIYFSYDVKMKEKGDIPEGYSVSREKKERFSLILESASTNQTSMYLCASSLLQGRNTIYFGEGSWLTVV.

This clone was observed once. The gene calls are TRBV30 and TRBJ1-1; 7 bases fit TRBD1. Germline V gene lookup returns CDR1 GTSNPN and CDR2 SVGIG (reference sequence). The length of the CDR3 is 15 residues. Trimming took 3 bases from V and 5 from J; bases not matched to a gene: 12. DNA of the CDR3: TGTGCCTGGAGGGTAGGGGGCTCAGTGGGGACTGAAGCTTTCTTT. This encodes CAWRVGGSVGTEAFF.

The V gene is TRBV30, the J gene TRBJ2-7, with D possibly TRBD2 on 5 matching bases. The CDR3 totals 13 residues. Between the trimmed V and J ends, which lost 4 bases and 4 bases, there was a span of 14 bases. The germline V gene has CDR1 GTSNPN and CDR2 SVGIG (reference sequence). CDR3 DNA sequence: TGTGCCTGGACCCAGCGGACCATATACGAGCAGTACTTC. Protein product: CAWTQRTIYEQYF.

The J gene is TRBJ2-1, the V gene TRBV5-1; D call uncertain. The CDR3 sequence is 11 residues long. Germline-derived CDR1 and CDR2 are SGHRS and YFSETQ. Trimming took off 3 bases at V and 8 bases at J, with 6 bases between the two ends. The CDR3 region is CASSSSYEQFF. The CDR3 DNA is TGCGCCAGCAGCTCGAGTTATGAGCAGTTCTTC.

This clone was seen a handful of times. V usage is TRBV27 and J usage is TRBJ2-5, with D tentatively TRBD2 (6 bases). Germline CDR1 MNHEY, CDR2 SMNVEV (reference sequence). This CDR3 region has 12 residues. The V end was cut by 11 bases, the J end by 5 bases, with 15 bases between. DNA of the CDR3: TGTGCCGGGCAGACTAGTGTCGAGACCCAGTACTTC. Translated: CAGQTSVETQYF.

V and J are TRBV5-1 and TRBJ2-7; 12 bases agree with TRBD1. The CDR3 consists of 15 residues. V shed 2 bases, J shed 4 bases, and the junction held 4 bases outside the gene matches. Germline assignment: CDR1 SGHRS and CDR2 YFSETQ. This CDR3 is CASSFGTGGLYEQYF. The CDR3 coding sequence is TGCGCCAGCAGCTTCGGGACAGGGGGCCTGTACGAGCAGTACTTC. The full variable domain, its missing parts supplied by reference TRBV5-1 and TRBJ2-7, is KAGVTQTPRYLIKTRGQQVTLSCSPISGHRSVSWYQQTPGQGLQFLFEYFSETQRNKGNFPGRFSGRQFSNSRSEMNVSTLELGDSALYLCASSFGTGGLYEQYFGPGTRLTVT.

This clone came up a few times. V is TRBV6-1 and J is TRBJ2-3; 10 bases agree with TRBD2. With 7 bases clipped from V and 3 bases from J, the junction kept 7 bases outside the gene matches. Germline V gene data show CDR1 as MNHNS and CDR2 as SASEGT. The CDR3 has 15 residues. In DNA form, the CDR3 reads TGTGCCAGCACCTGGAGCGGGGGGGAAACAGATACGCAGTATTTT. Translated, it gives CASTWSGGETDTQYF.

The V gene is TRBV10-3, the J gene TRBJ2-2; weak D call: TRBD2 (7 bases). CDR3 length: 15 residues. Germline CDR1 is ENHRY and CDR2 is SYGVKD. The DNA for the CDR3 is TGTGCAAGCGACGGGGGGAGCAGGGGCACCGGGGAGCTGTTTTTT. Translating gives CASDGGSRGTGELFF.

In DNA form, the CDR3 reads TGTGCCAGCAGTTACCGGGACACCCTTCTGGATTCACCCCTCCACTTT. This gives the protein CASSYRDTLLDSPLHF. The chain couples TRBV2 to TRBJ1-6; TRBD1 is a possible D gene (6 bases). Germline V gene sequence: CDR1 SNHLY, CDR2 FYNNEI. This CDR3 region has 16 residues. The ends were cut back, 5 bases at V and 8 bases at J, with 19 bases in the middle.

The chain combines TRBV5-1 with TRBJ2-1; 9 nucleotides agree with TRBD2. This CDR3 comprises 15 residues. V was pared by 1 base and J by 5 bases, with 4 bases of the junction left unmatched. CDR1 is SGHRS and CDR2 is YFSETQ in the germline V gene. The DNA for the CDR3 is TGCGCCAGCAGCTTGTGGCGGGGGGGAAACAATGAGCAGTTCTTC. Protein: CASSLWRGGNNEQFF.

This clone occurred once. The CDR3: CAWTKEDYGYTF. Written as DNA, the CDR3 is TGTGCCTGGACGAAGGAGGACTATGGCTACACCTTC. The chain employs TRBV30 and TRBJ1-2; D remains unclear. There are 12 residues in the CDR3. CDR1 GTSNPN and CDR2 SVGIG come from the germline V gene (reference sequence). Deletions cut 4 bases from V and 3 bases from J, with 9 bases between.

The chain employs TRBV7-9 and TRBJ2-3; the match to TRBD1 covers 8 bases. Germline loops: CDR1 SEHNR, CDR2 FQNEAQ (reference sequence). This CDR3 is 16 amino acids long. V lost 6 bases and J lost 5; bases outside the gene matches: 13. This CDR3 is CASRPPTGANKDTQYF. The CDR3 nucleotides are TGTGCCAGCAGGCCCCCGACAGGGGCAAACAAAGATACGCAGTATTTT.

J is TRBJ1-1 and V is TRBV5-5; unclear D gene. Trimming cost V 8 bases and J 8 bases, with 19 bases left between them. The length of the CDR3 is 13 residues. CDR1 and CDR2 from the germline V gene are SGHKS and YYEKEE (reference sequence). The CDR3 bases are TGTGCCAGTTCCCTCTGGCCGCGGCCCGAAGCTTTCTTT. Encoded protein: CASSLWPRPEAFF. Full variable domain (missing parts from reference TRBV5-5 and TRBJ1-1): DAGVTQSPTHLIKTRGQQVTLRCSPISGHKSVSWYQQVLGQGPQFIFQYYEKEERGRGNFPDRFSARQFPNYSSELNVNALLLGDSALYLCASSLWPRPEAFFGQGTRLTVV.

The V and J genes are TRBV11-3 and TRBJ2-5, with 8 bases identical to TRBD2. V gave up 1 base and J gave up 1 base; unmatched junction bases: 5. The CDR3 runs 16 residues. Per the germline V gene, CDR1 is SGHNT and CDR2 is YENEEA. CDR3 sequence (DNA): TGTGCCAGCAGCTTAGGCCCCCTAGCGGGCCAAGAGACCCAGTACTTC. Its translation is CASSLGPLAGQETQYF.

This clone was seen more than once but under ten times. The CDR3 nucleotides are TGTGCCAGCAGCCCCTTGGGACTTCAAGAGACCCAGTACTTC. As protein: CASSPLGLQETQYF. V and J are TRBV13 and TRBJ2-5; perhaps TRBD2 as D (6 bases). Germline V gene data show CDR1 as PRHDT and CDR2 as FYEKMQ (reference sequence). Trimming cost V 5 bases and J 2 bases, with 12 bases left between them. CDR3 length equals 14 residues.